What follows are 13 T cell receptor beta chains derived from one specimen sequenced in a study of cytomegalovirus exposure and HLA in healthy donors (dated by TCRdb to between 2016 and 2019). Receptors were amplified or captured by the immunoSEQ multiplex PCR assay. For the multiplex PCR, a mixture combining 60 forward primers for TCR Vbeta segments and 13 reverse primers for TCR Jbeta segments was used. TCRdb re-hosts the immuneACCESS table, in-frame sequences only. Its copies lack some clones; in the studies checked, an unresolved V gene accounts for under half of them, and the cause for the rest is not known. The sample has 100,000 to 150,000 clones on record, about four fifths of them singletons. The ten top clones hold around 14% of the sample. Sequenced: PBMCs. These receptors came from a woman in her sixties in good health and CMV-seropositive.

This clone showed up just a few times. The chain employs TRBV6-1 and TRBJ1-2; the D gene is possibly TRBD1 (5 bases). The germline CDR1 and CDR2 sequences are MNHNS and SASEGT. V gave up 1 base and J gave up 2 bases, with 14 bases separating them. This CDR3 comprises 16 residues. This CDR3 is CASSEVVGGWNYGYTF. CDR3 nucleotides: TGTGCCAGCAGTGAAGTGGTGGGGGGGTGGAACTATGGCTACACCTTC.

This clone was counted between two and nine times. The chain is built from TRBV7-6 and TRBJ2-5, with 8 bases lining up with TRBD1. V was clipped by 5 bases and J by 5 bases; unmatched bases: 7. The CDR3 covers 14 residues. Germline-derived CDR1 and CDR2 are SGHVS and FNYEAQ. CDR3 sequence reads: CASSPGQGLETQYF. DNA of the CDR3: TGTGCCAGCAGCCCTGGACAGGGTCTGGAGACCCAGTACTTC. Supplemented by reference TRBV7-6 and TRBJ2-5, the full variable domain reads GAGVSQSPRYKVTKRGQDVALRCDPISGHVSLYWYRQALGQGPEFLTYFNYEAQQDKSGLPNDRFSAERPEGSISTLTIQRTEQRDSAMYRCASSPGQGLETQYFGPGTRLLVL.

The chain is built from TRBV7-2 and TRBJ1-3, with 9 bases fitting TRBD1. Germline CDR1 and CDR2: SGHTA and FQGNSA. This CDR3 spans 16 amino acids. J gave up 1 base and V 2 bases, and 3 bases lay outside the gene matches. The CDR3, as DNA: TGTGCCAGCAGCTTAACGACAGGGGGATCTGGAAACACCATATATTTT. Translating it yields CASSLTTGGSGNTIYF.

The gene calls are TRBV4-3 and TRBJ2-5, with no clear D. Germline values: CDR1 LGHNA, CDR2 YSLEER. V was trimmed by 1 base and J by 1 base, leaving 13 bases between them. This CDR3 is 16 amino acids long. CDR3 in DNA: TGCGCCAGCAGCCAAGGCCCAGTGTTGCTCCAAGAGACCCAGTACTTC. Translation: CASSQGPVLLQETQYF.

The V and J genes are TRBV30 and TRBJ1-2, with a weak D call TRBD1 (5 bases). Trimming removed 5 bases from V and 9 bases from J, with 19 bases in between. The CDR3 contains 13 residues. Looked up from germline, CDR1 is GTSNPN and CDR2 is SVGIG (reference sequence). The CDR3 here is CAWDRSVGIRYTF. The CDR3 DNA sequence: TGTGCCTGGGACAGATCGGTCGGAATACGCTACACCTTC.

The chain links TRBV27 to TRBJ2-1; 11 bases map to TRBD2. With 5 bases clipped from V and 2 bases from J, the junction kept 2 bases outside the gene matches. Germline V gene lookup returns CDR1 MNHEY and CDR2 SMNVEV (reference sequence). This CDR3 spans 15 amino acids. DNA of the CDR3: TGTGCCAGCAGTGTGACTAGCGGGACCTACAATGAGCAGTTCTTC. It encodes CASSVTSGTYNEQFF.

This clone was observed once. A junction boundary mismatches the germline segment, possibly from a read error. The gene calls are TRBV14 and TRBJ2-5; D is perhaps TRBD2 (5 bases). Germline V gives CDR1 SGHDN, CDR2 FVKESK. The CDR3 sequence is 13 residues long. CDR3 residues: CASNQPGQETQYF. The CDR3 DNA sequence: TGTGCCAGCAACCAACCGGGACAAGAGACCCAGTACTTC.

This clone was counted between two and nine times. The V gene is TRBV5-4, the J gene TRBJ1-3; 7 nucleotides agree with TRBD1. Looked up from germline, CDR1 is SGHNT and CDR2 is YYREEE (reference sequence). This CDR3 contains 16 residues. V was pared by 4 bases and J by 0 bases, with 7 bases of the junction left unmatched. The CDR3 nucleotides read TGTGCCAGCAGCCGTCAGGGGACAGCCTCTGGAAACACCATATATTTT. This sequence encodes CASSRQGTASGNTIYF. The full variable domain, in which reference TRBV5-4 and TRBJ1-3 provide the parts outside the CDR3, is ETGVTQSPTHLIKTRGQQVTLRCSSQSGHNTVSWYQQALGQGPQFIFQYYREEENGRGNFPPRFSGLQFPNYSSELNVNALELDDSALYLCASSRQGTASGNTIYFGEGSWLTVV.

The gene calls are TRBV6-1 and TRBJ2-1, with 9 bases aligning to TRBD2. Germline loops: CDR1 MNHNS, CDR2 SASEGT. Trimming cost V 6 bases and J 15 bases; bases outside gene matches: 12. The CDR3 spans 13 residues. CDR3 in amino acids: CASSIAGVSLTFF. CDR3 bases: TGTGCCAGCAGCATAGCGGGAGTTTCTTTGACGTTCTTC.

This clone appeared a single time. The rearrangement uses TRBV29-1 and TRBJ2-1, with D maybe TRBD1 (6 bases). The CDR3 runs to 15 residues. Trimming took off 7 bases at V and 6 bases at J, with 22 bases between the two ends. From germline, CDR1 is SQVTM and CDR2 ANQGSEA. CDR3 loop: CSARQDRIEFNEQFF. CDR3 bases: TGCAGCGCACGCCAGGACAGAATTGAATTCAATGAGCAGTTCTTC.

This chain links TRBV4-1 with TRBJ1-5; D perhaps matches TRBD1 (6 bases). Germline-derived CDR1 and CDR2 are MGHRA and YSYEKL. Trimming shortened V by 0 bases and J by 7 bases, and 19 bases separated the two germline ends. The CDR3 spans 17 residues. The CDR3 region is CASSQDQVGAQRQPQHF. The CDR3, as DNA: TGCGCCAGCAGCCAAGATCAAGTGGGGGCGCAGAGGCAGCCCCAGCATTTT.

The V call is TRBV6-1, the J call TRBJ1-3, with 11 bases aligning to TRBD1. This CDR3 comprises 15 residues. Germline loops: CDR1 MNHNS, CDR2 SASEGT. Trimming at V came to 3 bases and at J to 8 bases, leaving 6 bases not matched to a gene. Here the CDR3 DNA reads TGTGCCAGCAGTGACCAGGACAGGGGGCCATACACCATATATTTT. It is translated as CASSDQDRGPYTIYF.

This clone appeared a few times. The J gene is TRBJ2-7, the V gene TRBV11-2, with TRBD1 matching 8 bases. The CDR3 has 13 amino acids. Germline loops: CDR1 SGHAT, CDR2 FQNNGV. The J segment lost 4 bases and the V segment lost 6 bases, leaving 5 bases of the junction unmatched. For the CDR3, the DNA is TGTGCCAGCAGATCTGGACAGGGATACGAGCAGTACTTC. Protein product: CASRSGQGYEQYF.